The sequence of this T cell receptor beta chain was determined in a study of human CD8 memory T cell subsets. UMI-labeled 5' RACE was used, and it produced the TCR beta libraries. TCRdb reanalyzed the 5' RACE reads, giving one entry per CDR3 protein sequence and no DNA. The sample's table shows 17,000 or so distinct CDR3 sequences. The CDR3 totals 16 residues. Germline-derived CDR1 and CDR2 are SEHNR and FQNEAQ (reference sequence). Sequencing was done on a sample of CD8+ stem-like memory T cells (TSCM and TCM) sorted from PBMCs. Subset meaning: stem-like memory CD8 T cells (TSTEM), CCR7+ PD-1- TIGIT-. This TCR was recovered from a human donor in good health. The V gene is TRBV7-9, the J gene TRBJ1-1; with no DNA, the TCRdb D assignment of TRBD1 cannot be verified. The CDR3 reads CASSKYQGLVDTEAFF.